Listed here are 9 T cell receptor beta chains from one sample, sequenced in a study of blood T cells in healthy people across ages. Primed by a sample-barcoded 5' primer and a J-beta primer mix, a second PCR proceeded for 7 to 11 cycles. Using its own MiXCR run on the 5' RACE reads, TCRdb lists one record per CDR3 protein. The sample contains 1.4 million to 1.5 million distinct CDR3 sequences, 35% to 45% of which appear only once. The sequenced sample was blood. Source of these receptors: a young woman in good health.

The V and J genes are TRBV20-1 and TRBJ2-1; D call uncertain. Matching the DNA end better, TRBJ2-7 makes the J call doubtful. Germline V gene data show CDR1 as DFQATT and CDR2 as SNEGSKA (reference sequence). This CDR3 is built from 14 residues. CDR3 DNA sequence: TGCAGTGCTACGACTGGCGGATCCTACAATGAGCAGTACTTC. It is translated as CSATTGGSYNEQYF.

In this sample, this clonotype turned up a few times. This chain joins TRBV29-1 and TRBJ2-5, with D possibly TRBD2 on 5 matching bases. V was clipped by 3 bases and J by 1 base, with 12 bases between them. The CDR3 extends over 14 amino acids. The V gene's germline CDR1 is SQVTM and CDR2 ANQGSEA. In nucleotides, the CDR3 is TGCAGCGTTGAGGGCCGACTACTCCAAGAGACCCAGTACTTC. This encodes CSVEGRLLQETQYF.

The chain employs TRBV6-5 and TRBJ2-4; the D gene is possibly TRBD1 (6 bases). TRBJ2-7 explains the end of the DNA better; the J call may be wrong. Germline loops: CDR1 MNHEY, CDR2 SVGAGI. CDR3 size: 13 residues. In DNA form, the CDR3 reads TGTGCCAGCAGGAAAACAGGGAAAAGCGAGCAGTACTTC. This encodes CASRKTGKSEQYF.

The chain is built from TRBV21-1 and TRBJ2-7; the tabulated D call, TRBD1, remains unverified against the DNA. TRBV21-1 has pseudogene status. The CDR3 sequence is 11 residues long. The CDR3 nucleotides are TGTAGACAGGGAAGCTCCTACGAGCAGTACTTC. Amino acid sequence: CRQGSSYEQYF.

This clonotype was picked up many times. The chain links TRBV28 to TRBJ1-2, with 10 bases fitting TRBD1. V was clipped by 6 bases and J by 6 bases; unmatched bases: 4. This CDR3 contains 13 residues. Germline assignment: CDR1 MDHEN and CDR2 SYDVKM. The CDR3 loop reads CASSLTGGNGYTF. CDR3 bases: TGTGCCAGCAGCCTGACAGGGGGCAATGGCTACACCTTC.

This chain joins TRBV27 and TRBJ2-1; 8 bases fit TRBD2. The CDR3 runs to 14 residues. V lost 7 bases to trimming and J lost 4 bases; unmatched junction nucleotides: 6. Germline CDR1 and CDR2: MNHEY and SMNVEV (reference sequence). Here the CDR3 DNA reads TGTGCCAGCACGGGCGGGGGGCTTTACAATGAGCAGTTCTTC. The encoded protein is CASTGGGLYNEQFF.

Worth noting for this clonotype: Likely a read error: the CDR3 ends without its conserved phenylalanine or tryptophan. The DNA is omitted, as the CDR3 cannot be located on it reliably, and the CDR3 follows TCRdb's listing. This chain uses TRBV21-1 with TRBJ2-7; the table calls TRBD1, which could not be checked here. TRBV21-1 is a listed pseudogene. The CDR3 is 16 residues long, ends included. CDR3: CASSKEGRGDQETQYL.

This clonotype was seen once. The rearrangement uses TRBV2 and TRBJ1-5; D gene unclear. CDR1 is SNHLY, CDR2 FYNNEI, per germline. V was clipped by 5 bases and J by 0 bases, with 11 bases between them. The CDR3 is 15 amino acids. CDR3 coding DNA: TGTGCCAGCAGTCCAAGATCGGATAGCAATCAGCCCCAGCATTTT. This gives the protein CASSPRSDSNQPQHF.

The chain links TRBV14 to TRBJ2-5, with 7 bases aligning to TRBD2. Germline V CDR1 and CDR2: SGHDN, FVKESK. CDR3 size: 16 residues. With 0 bases clipped from V and 5 bases from J, the junction kept 9 bases outside the gene matches. The CDR3 spells CASSQDGGFRRETQYF. The CDR3 DNA reads as TGTGCCAGCAGCCAAGACGGGGGGTTCCGACGGGAGACCCAGTACTTC.